These 2 T cell receptor beta chains originate from one sample sequenced in a study of T cell responses to AZD1222 COVID-19 vaccine. Produced via immunoSEQ multiplex PCR; TCRdb's table is partial and in-frame only. The data contain over 130,000 clones, 88% of them singletons. This specimen was peripheral blood, taken 28 days after the second AZD1222 dose. These receptors originate from an adult who received the AZD1222 COVID-19 vaccine.

This clone was detected once. The chain carries TRBV6-5 and TRBJ1-2; D gene uncertain. V was trimmed by 7 bases and J by 7 bases, leaving 19 bases between them. The CDR3 totals 14 residues. In germline, CDR1 is MNHEY, CDR2 SVGAGI. CDR3 residues: CASTSPSSGGGYTF. The CDR3 region has the DNA TGTGCCAGCACCTCCCCCAGTTCGGGAGGTGGCTACACCTTC.

The V gene is TRBV13, the J gene TRBJ2-2; D unclear. This CDR3 has 15 amino acids. CDR1 and CDR2 (germline): PRHDT, FYEKMQ (reference sequence). The ends were cut back, 8 bases at V and 8 bases at J, with 21 bases in the middle. The CDR3 nucleotides read TGTGCCAGCCACCGGGCCGGCGCGACGGCAGGGGAGCTGTTTTTT. This translates into CASHRAGATAGELFF.